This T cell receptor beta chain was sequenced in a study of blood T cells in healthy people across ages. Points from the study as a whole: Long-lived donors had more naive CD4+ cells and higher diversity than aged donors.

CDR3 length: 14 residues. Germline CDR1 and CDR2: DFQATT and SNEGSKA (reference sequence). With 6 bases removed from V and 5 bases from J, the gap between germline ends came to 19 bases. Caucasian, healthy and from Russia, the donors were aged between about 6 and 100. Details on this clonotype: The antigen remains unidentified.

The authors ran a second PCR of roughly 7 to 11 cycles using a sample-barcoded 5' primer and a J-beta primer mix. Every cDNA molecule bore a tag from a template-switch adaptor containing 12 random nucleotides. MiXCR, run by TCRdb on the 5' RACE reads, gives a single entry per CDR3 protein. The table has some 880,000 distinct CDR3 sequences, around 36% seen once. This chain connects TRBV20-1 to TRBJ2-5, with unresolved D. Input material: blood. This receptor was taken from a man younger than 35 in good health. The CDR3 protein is CSAPSTPSPETQYF. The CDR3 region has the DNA TGCAGTGCCCCAAGTACTCCTTCTCCGGAGACCCAGTACTTC.